This TCR beta chain came from a study of blood T cell repertoires in COVID-19. As processed by the authors: Estimation of nucleated cell counts was performed using reference gene primer amplification. The repertoire was sequenced with immunoSEQ multiplex PCR; TCRdb's copy has only in-frame clones and lacks some. For V, J and clone size, that table is used; D and trimming come from the DNA. This sample has some 180,000 clones, with approximately 80% found just once. CDR1 is LNHDA, CDR2 SQIVND, per germline (reference sequence). The CDR3 loop spans 14 amino acids. Unmatched junction bases numbered 2, after V lost 8 bases and J lost 2 bases.

The clonotype was recovered from a human donor in a cohort sampled during active COVID-19. The chain carries TRBV19 and TRBJ2-3; 12 bases map to TRBD2. Sequenced material: peripheral blood. In nucleotides, the CDR3 is TGTGCCAGTCGACTAGCGGGAGACACAGATACGCAGTATTTT. Translating it yields CASRLAGDTDTQYF.